What follows are 10 T cell receptor beta chains derived from one specimen sequenced in a study of cytomegalovirus exposure and HLA in healthy donors (dated by TCRdb to between 2016 and 2019). Receptor libraries were prepared by the immunoSEQ multiplex PCR assay. A mixture of 60 forward primers for TCR Vbeta segments and 13 reverse primers for TCR Jbeta segments was used in the multiplex PCR. This is the immuneACCESS table as TCRdb keeps it, with only in-frame sequences that have V and J called. A part of the clones is gone; compared with another copy, unresolved V genes explain less than half, and the rest is unexplained. For this sample there are about 160,000 clones; around four fifths appear just once. Clones ranked in the top ten supply approximately 1.4% of the sample. Sequences were obtained from PBMCs. Source of these receptors: a woman aged 25 to 39 in good health and CMV-seronegative.

The rearrangement links TRBV5-5 to TRBJ1-5, with unresolved D. The CDR3 has 15 amino acids. Trimming removed 1 base from V and 5 bases from J, with 13 bases in between. In germline, CDR1 is SGHKS, CDR2 YYEKEE (reference sequence). The CDR3 bases are TGTGCCAGCAGCTTGATCTGGGCAGCGGATCAGCCCCAGCATTTT. This encodes CASSLIWAADQPQHF.

This rearrangement joins TRBV7-9 to TRBJ2-7; D is possibly TRBD2 (7 bases). CDR1 is SEHNR, CDR2 FQNEAQ, per germline (reference sequence). V lost 5 bases to trimming and J lost 5 bases, with 19 bases between them. The CDR3 is 15 amino acids. This CDR3 reads CASSSPGSGGDEQYF. The CDR3 nucleotides are TGTGCCAGCAGCAGCCCGGGATCGGGGGGCGACGAGCAGTACTTC.

The J gene is TRBJ1-1, the V gene TRBV28; a possible D gene is TRBD1 (6 bases). Trimming pared 7 bases from V and 0 bases from J, leaving 15 bases between. The germline V gene encodes CDR1 MDHEN and CDR2 SYDVKM. The CDR3 has 15 amino acids. DNA for the CDR3: TGTGCCAGCACTTTCACCAGGGGTTTGAACACTGAAGCTTTCTTT. This sequence encodes CASTFTRGLNTEAFF.

The gene calls are TRBV9 and TRBJ1-1, with 9 bases fitting TRBD1. CDR1 and CDR2 (germline): SGDLS, YYNGEE. The V and J ends lost 0 bases and 1 base, in that order; junction bases with no gene match: 13. The CDR3 runs 19 residues. The CDR3 spells CASSVASEVATGGNTEAFF. The CDR3 DNA follows: TGTGCCAGCAGCGTAGCCTCGGAGGTAGCGACAGGGGGGAACACTGAAGCTTTCTTT.

This sequence joins TRBV9 and TRBJ2-7, with 9 bases that match TRBD2. J gave up 4 bases and V 3 bases, and 5 bases lay outside the gene matches. The CDR3 spans 14 residues. Germline CDR1 SGDLS, CDR2 YYNGEE. The chain's CDR3 is CASSAPGLAYEQYF. In DNA, the CDR3 is TGTGCCAGCAGCGCCCCCGGACTAGCGTACGAGCAGTACTTC.

In its sample, this clone was seen once. The genes are TRBV5-1 and TRBJ2-2, with a possible D match to TRBD2 (5 bases). Trimming removed 0 bases at V and 6 bases at J, with 15 bases between. CDR1 is SGHRS, CDR2 YFSETQ, per germline. The CDR3 runs to 16 residues. CDR3 residues: CASSLGARGPAGELFF. CDR3 nucleotides: TGCGCCAGCAGCTTGGGCGCCCGGGGTCCGGCCGGGGAGCTGTTTTTT.

This rearrangement joins TRBV2 to TRBJ1-3; possible D gene TRBD1, 5 bases. The CDR3 runs to 14 residues. Trimming left V 5 bases short and J 3 bases short, with 11 bases between. CDR1 SNHLY and CDR2 FYNNEI come from the germline V gene. DNA of the CDR3: TGTGCCAGCAGTCCCGGACACGATGGAAACACCATATATTTT. This encodes CASSPGHDGNTIYF.

This clone was observed a handful of times. The chain uses TRBV7-9 and TRBJ2-1, with 9 positions matching TRBD2. Per germline, CDR1 SEHNR and CDR2 FQNEAQ (reference sequence). J gave up 6 bases and V 3 bases, and 9 bases lay outside the gene matches. The length of the CDR3 is 16 residues. DNA for the CDR3: TGTGCCAGCAGCTTCTCGAAGGCGGGGGGGGGCAATGAGCAGTTCTTC. Its translation is CASSFSKAGGGNEQFF.

This clone was recorded a few times. The sample holds other DNA sequences that translate to the same CDR3. V is TRBV7-9 and J is TRBJ2-5, with D unresolved. In germline, CDR1 is SEHNR, CDR2 FQNEAQ (reference sequence). The CDR3 spans 12 residues. With 3 bases removed from V and 5 bases from J, the gap between germline ends came to 7 bases. The CDR3 region has the DNA TGTGCCAGCAGCTTGAACTGGGAGACCCAGTACTTC. Its translation: CASSLNWETQYF.

The chain combines TRBV9 with TRBJ1-6; 8 bases map to TRBD1. CDR3 length: 15 residues. After removal of 4 bases from V and 6 bases from J, the junction contained 6 bases not matched to a gene. The germline V gene has CDR1 SGDLS and CDR2 YYNGEE. The CDR3 sequence: CASSTGQGGNSPLHF. In nucleotides, the CDR3 is TGTGCCAGCAGCACCGGACAGGGAGGTAATTCACCCCTCCACTTT.